What follows are 18 T cell receptor beta chains derived from one specimen sequenced in a study of blood T cells in healthy people across ages. The second PCR ran roughly 6 to 12 cycles with a sample-barcoded 5' primer and J-beta primers. TCRdb itself ran the 5' RACE reads through MiXCR, one entry per CDR3 protein. Altogether approximately 780,000 distinct CDR3 sequences are present, approximately 24% being singletons, with the ten largest covering 3%. The data were also submitted as part of a second study, on T cells of mothers and their children.

The sequencing sample was made of blood. The receptors shown here come from a boy younger than 18 in good health.

The V and J genes are TRBV29-1 and TRBJ2-2; D gene ambiguous. The CDR3 is made up of 14 amino acids. CDR1 is SQVTM, CDR2 ANQGSEA, per germline. Trimming took 2 bases from V and 2 from J, leaving 9 bases between them. The CDR3 DNA sequence: TGCAGCGTTGAACTACACCCCAACACCGGGGAGCTGTTTTTT. This sequence encodes CSVELHPNTGELFF.

This clonotype was counted between two and nine times. The chain combines TRBV7-9 with TRBJ2-1; 7 nucleotides agree with TRBD1. The V segment lost 5 bases and the J segment 2 bases; nucleotides outside the gene matches: 9. This CDR3 is 16 amino acids long. Germline V gives CDR1 SEHNR, CDR2 FQNEAQ (reference sequence). The CDR3: CASSTTGEKPYNEQFF. The CDR3 region has the DNA TGTGCCAGCAGCACCACAGGGGAAAAACCCTACAATGAGCAGTTCTTC.

This clonotype was seen a few times. A much larger clone lies one base from this, so it may be a read error. This rearrangement joins TRBV13 to TRBJ1-2, with 8 positions matching TRBD1. The CDR3 covers 12 residues. Trimming at V came to 4 bases and at J to 6 bases, leaving 1 base not matched to a gene. CDR1 and CDR2 (germline): PRHDT, FYEKMQ (reference sequence). The CDR3 DNA is TGTGCCAGCAGCTGGACAGGGAATGGCTACACCTTC. This sequence encodes CASSWTGNGYTF. Based on the CDR3 plus reference TRBV13 and TRBJ1-2, the full variable domain is AAGVIQSPRHLIKEKRETATLKCYPIPRHDTVYWYQQGPGQDPQFLISFYEKMQSDKGSIPDRFSAQQFSDYHSELNMSSLELGDSALYFCASSWTGNGYTFGSGTRLTVV.

In this sample, this clonotype turned up a few times. The chain recombines TRBV7-9 with TRBJ1-1; D is ambiguous. The germline V gene has CDR1 SEHNR and CDR2 FQNEAQ (reference sequence). V was shortened by 4 bases and J by 2 bases, with 11 bases between the two germline ends. CDR3 length: 14 amino acids. CDR3: CASSSRTANTEAFF. CDR3 sequence (DNA): TGTGCCAGCAGCTCAAGGACCGCTAACACTGAAGCTTTCTTT. Full variable domain (outside the CDR3, taken from reference TRBV7-9 and TRBJ1-1): DTGVSQNPRHKITKRGQNVTFRCDPISEHNRLYWYRQTLGQGPEFLTYFQNEAQLEKSRLLSDRFSAERPKGSFSTLEIQRTEQGDSAMYLCASSSRTANTEAFFGQGTRLTVV.

This chain links TRBV27 with TRBJ2-5, with D perhaps matching TRBD1 (5 bases). The J call is uncertain, as TRBJ2-1 better fits the DNA end. The CDR3 consists of 13 residues. CDR1 and CDR2 from the germline V gene are MNHEY and SMNVEV (reference sequence). The CDR3: CASSSIRGNEQFF. In DNA, the CDR3 is TGTGCCAGCAGTTCAATAAGGGGTAATGAGCAGTTCTTC.

As to this clonotype: The junction departs from the called germline gene at one end, perhaps through a read error. The rearrangement joins TRBV5-1 to TRBJ2-4, with 7 positions matching TRBD1. CDR3 size: 15 residues. The germline V gene has CDR1 SGHRS and CDR2 YFSETQ. CDR3 sequence reads: CASSLGQPEVNIQYF. The DNA of the CDR3 is TGCGCCAGCAGTTTGGGACAGCCGGAGGTAAACATTCAGTACTTC.

The gene calls are TRBV6-4 and TRBJ1-5; D ambiguous. The germline gives CDR1 MRHNA, CDR2 SNTAGT. Trimming took 3 bases from V and 0 from J, leaving 9 bases between them. This CDR3 is 15 amino acids long. CDR3 residues: CASSEFGNSNQPQHF. The CDR3 region has the DNA TGTGCCAGCAGTGAATTCGGCAATAGCAATCAGCCCCAGCATTTT.

This clonotype was observed a handful of times. The rearrangement links TRBV20-1 to TRBJ1-2; D is unclear. In germline, CDR1 is DFQATT, CDR2 SNEGSKA (reference sequence). With 0 bases removed from V and 2 bases from J, the gap between germline ends came to 1 base. The CDR3 totals 11 residues. For the CDR3, the DNA is TGCAGTGCTAGAGACAACTATGGCTACACCTTC. Translation: CSARDNYGYTF.

V usage is TRBV7-9 and J usage is TRBJ1-2; D is unclear. The CDR3 has 14 residues. Germline CDR1 is SEHNR and CDR2 is FQNEAQ (reference sequence). Trimming pared 0 bases from V and 4 bases from J, leaving 9 bases between. The DNA of the CDR3 is TGTGCCAGCAGCTTAGCCCCTGACGGCTATGGCTACACCTTC. Translating gives CASSLAPDGYGYTF.

The J gene is TRBJ2-7, the V gene TRBV27; D is possibly TRBD2 (5 bases). V lost 5 bases and J 4 bases, leaving 12 bases between the germline ends. CDR1 MNHEY and CDR2 SMNVEV come from the germline V gene (reference sequence). The CDR3 spans 13 residues. The CDR3 here is CASSPSEGYEQYF. Here the CDR3 DNA reads TGTGCCAGCAGTCCCTCAGAGGGTTACGAGCAGTACTTC.

The rearrangement uses TRBV24-1 and TRBJ1-2; D is ambiguous. Trimming left V 5 bases short and J 0 bases short, with 6 bases between. The CDR3 has 13 amino acids. Germline lookup yields CDR1 KGHDR and CDR2 SFDVKD. The CDR3 sequence is CATSVHPNYGYTF. The CDR3 bases are TGTGCCACCAGTGTACACCCTAACTATGGCTACACCTTC.

The chain uses TRBV6-5 and TRBJ2-1; TRBD1 matches 7 bases. Germline trimming cut 2 bases from V and 6 bases from J; bases unmatched to any gene: 4. CDR1 and CDR2 from the germline V gene are MNHEY and SVGAGI. CDR3 length equals 14 residues. CDR3 nucleotides: TGTGCCAGCAGTTACGTGGGACAGAGCAATGAGCAGTTCTTC. This sequence encodes CASSYVGQSNEQFF.

A few counts support this clonotype. The chain employs TRBV6-5 and TRBJ1-1; TRBD1 aligns across 7 bases. The CDR3 totals 13 residues. V shed 5 bases, J shed 9 bases, and the junction held 9 bases outside the gene matches. Germline CDR1 MNHEY, CDR2 SVGAGI. CDR3 amino acids: CASSLGTENKAFF. As DNA, the CDR3 is TGTGCCAGCAGTCTCGGGACAGAGAATAAAGCTTTCTTT.

The chain joins TRBV6-6 to TRBJ1-1, with a tentative D call TRBD1 (6 bases). Trimming cost V 9 bases and J 0 bases, with 17 bases left between them. In germline, CDR1 is MNHNY, CDR2 SVGAGI (reference sequence). The CDR3 contains 15 residues. The CDR3 DNA follows: TGTGCCAGTAGCCCCGTAGGGGGTATGAACACTGAAGCTTTCTTT. This codes for CASSPVGGMNTEAFF.

This chain links TRBV29-1 with TRBJ1-1; D is unresolved. V lost 5 bases and J lost 3, with 19 bases in between. Germline lookup yields CDR1 SQVTM and CDR2 ANQGSEA. The CDR3 has 15 residues. The CDR3 DNA reads as TGCAGCGTTCAAAGCCGAATCCGGGGAGACACTGAAGCTTTCTTT. Translated: CSVQSRIRGDTEAFF.

The chain carries TRBV4-2 and TRBJ2-7, with D possibly matching TRBD1 (5 bases). V shed 0 bases and J shed 3 bases, with 12 bases lying between them. Germline V gene sequence: CDR1 LGHNA, CDR2 YNFKEQ. The CDR3 is 15 amino acids. CDR3 sequence: CASSQETGVLYEQYF. The CDR3 DNA follows: TGTGCCAGCAGCCAAGAAACAGGAGTCCTCTACGAGCAGTACTTC.

This clonotype was counted only a few times. The chain has TRBV5-1 and TRBJ2-7, with a weak D call TRBD1 (6 bases). CDR3 length: 16 amino acids. V lost 0 bases, J lost 0 bases, and 13 bases lay in between. In germline, CDR1 is SGHRS, CDR2 YFSETQ. This chain's CDR3 is CASSLDPGASSYEQYF. CDR3 in DNA: TGCGCCAGCAGCTTGGATCCAGGGGCAAGCTCCTACGAGCAGTACTTC.

This chain links TRBV20-1 with TRBJ1-4; D is ambiguous. The germline V gene encodes CDR1 DFQATT and CDR2 SNEGSKA (reference sequence). The germline V and J ends were trimmed by 3 bases and 2 bases, with 13 bases remaining between them. The CDR3 consists of 15 residues. This chain's CDR3 is CSASPFVGTNEKLFF. CDR3 DNA sequence: TGCAGTGCTAGTCCCTTCGTCGGGACTAATGAAAAACTGTTTTTT.